This section outlines one TCR beta chain sequence together with its context. The data derive from a study of blood T cell repertoires in COVID-19. The V end lost 0 bases, the J end lost 3 bases, and 13 bases lay between the germline ends. The germline V gene has CDR1 SGHNT and CDR2 YYREEE (reference sequence). This CDR3 has 16 residues. Data came from immunoSEQ multiplex PCR; TCRdb stores just in-frame clones and leaves some out. The table lists over 120,000 clones, around 80% of them singletons. Sample: PBMCs or T cells enriched from blood (not recorded which). The chain uses TRBV5-4 and TRBJ1-5; a weak D match, TRBD1 (5 bases). The sequence derives from a woman aged 50 to 60 who had recovered from COVID-19. The CDR3 region has the DNA TGTGCCAGCAGCTTGGGGGGCTCTGGGGTCAATCAGCCCCAGCATTTT. The encoded protein is CASSLGGSGVNQPQHF.